The 23 T cell receptor beta chains reported below all come from one sample, sequenced in a study of T cell changes during pregnancy in multiple sclerosis (dated by TCRdb to the late 2010s). Preparation of the library involved the immunoSEQ multiplex PCR assay. TCRdb mirrors the immuneACCESS table, restricted to in-frame sequences. Some clones are absent from its copies; in checked studies, under half trace to an unresolved V gene, and the reason for the others is unknown. The sample table contains around 59,000 clones; only one count was recorded for about 89% of them. The ten top clones hold approximately 0.69% of the sample. Material: CD4+ T cells from peripheral blood mononuclear cells, obtained in the first trimester of pregnancy. These TCRs come from a female donor with multiple sclerosis, enrolled in a pregnancy study.

The rearrangement uses TRBV7-9 and TRBJ1-2, with TRBD1 identical over 8 bases. Trimming cost V 4 bases and J 6 bases; bases outside gene matches: 7. This CDR3 is 14 amino acids long. The V gene's germline CDR1 is SEHNR and CDR2 FQNEAQ (reference sequence). In nucleotides, the CDR3 is TGTGCCAGCAGCTCCCGGACAGGGACAAATGGCTACACCTTC. This encodes CASSSRTGTNGYTF. The full variable domain, rest sourced from reference TRBV7-9 and TRBJ1-2, is DTGVSQNPRHKITKRGQNVTFRCDPISEHNRLYWYRQTLGQGPEFLTYFQNEAQLEKSRLLSDRFSAERPKGSFSTLEIQRTEQGDSAMYLCASSSRTGTNGYTFGSGTRLTVV.

This clone came up once. The genes are TRBV6-4 and TRBJ2-1, with 7 bases fitting TRBD1. This CDR3 spans 15 amino acids. The germline gives CDR1 MRHNA, CDR2 SNTAGT. After removal of 5 bases from V and 4 bases from J, the junction contained 8 bases not matched to a gene. CDR3 sequence reads: CASSSEGTVYNEQFF. CDR3 in DNA: TGTGCCAGCAGTTCAGAAGGGACAGTTTACAATGAGCAGTTCTTC.

This chain's CDR3 is CASSVVDRPSGANVLTF. In DNA, the CDR3 is TGTGCCAGCAGCGTAGTGGACAGGCCCTCTGGGGCCAACGTCCTGACTTTC. The chain combines TRBV9 with TRBJ2-6; 7 nucleotides align to TRBD1. V shed 0 bases, J shed 0 bases, and the junction held 3 bases outside the gene matches. Looked up from germline, CDR1 is SGDLS and CDR2 is YYNGEE. The CDR3 length is 17 residues.

The V call is TRBV5-4, the J call TRBJ1-6, with 7 nucleotides matching TRBD1. The J segment lost 6 bases and the V segment lost 1 base, leaving 7 bases of the junction unmatched. This CDR3 comprises 16 residues. The germline gives CDR1 SGHNT, CDR2 YYREEE (reference sequence). CDR3 sequence (DNA): TGTGCCAGCAGCTTGAATCCGACAGGGACTAATTCACCCCTCCACTTT. Its protein is CASSLNPTGTNSPLHF.

About this clone itself: One junction end disagrees with the germline gene, perhaps due to a read error. Here the CDR3 reads CASSYPTGAGSDAFF. In DNA, the CDR3 is TGTGCCAGCAGTTACCCGACAGGGGCCGGATCTGACGCTTTCTTT. The V call is TRBV6-6, the J call TRBJ1-1; the match to TRBD1 covers 8 bases. Germline assignment: CDR1 MNHNY and CDR2 SVGAGI (reference sequence). The CDR3 is 15 amino acids.

This clone appeared a single time. V usage is TRBV19 and J usage is TRBJ2-7; 7 positions match TRBD1. The germline CDR1 and CDR2 sequences are LNHDA and SQIVND (reference sequence). The J segment lost 3 bases and the V segment lost 3 bases, leaving 5 bases of the junction unmatched. The CDR3 spans 14 residues. The CDR3 coding sequence is TGTGCCAGTAGTATTAGGGGGCAGAACTACGAGCAGTACTTC. Encoded protein: CASSIRGQNYEQYF.

Note on this clone: This sample also contains other DNA sequences that code for the same CDR3. J is TRBJ2-5 and V is TRBV20-1; 8 nucleotides align to TRBD2. V shed 6 bases and J 4 bases; nucleotides not matched to a gene: 1. This CDR3 spans 11 amino acids. Germline loops: CDR1 DFQATT, CDR2 SNEGSKA (reference sequence). CDR3 residues: CSAGGGETQYF. The DNA of the CDR3 is TGCAGTGCCGGGGGGGGAGAGACCCAGTACTTC.

The V call is TRBV7-3, the J call TRBJ1-1; 8 nucleotides line up with TRBD1. The CDR3 is made up of 13 amino acids. With 3 bases clipped from V and 5 bases from J, the junction kept 2 bases outside the gene matches. Germline-derived CDR1 and CDR2 are SGHTA and FQGTGA. The CDR3 is CASSFQGATEAFF. For the CDR3, the DNA is TGTGCCAGCAGCTTTCAGGGGGCGACTGAAGCTTTCTTT.

This clone was seen once. This rearrangement joins TRBV21-1 to TRBJ1-3; whether TRBD1, the table's D call, matches the DNA was not checked. TRBV21-1 is listed as a pseudogene. This CDR3 has 14 residues. CDR3: CASSKARNRNTIYF. The CDR3 nucleotides read TGTGCCAGCAGCAAGGCCAGAAATCGAAACACCATATATTTT.

The chain links TRBV7-2 to TRBJ2-5, with D tentatively TRBD1 (6 bases). Germline lookup yields CDR1 SGHTA and CDR2 FQGNSA. The CDR3 is made up of 16 amino acids. The V end lost 5 bases, the J end lost 4 bases, and 20 bases lay between the germline ends. The CDR3 DNA is TGTGCCAGCAGCCCAAACAGGGCAACAGGGTCAGAGACCCAGTACTTC. Protein product: CASSPNRATGSETQYF.

V usage is TRBV7-6 and J usage is TRBJ2-6, with TRBD1 matching over 11 bases. The CDR3 totals 18 residues. Germline V gene data show CDR1 as SGHVS and CDR2 as FNYEAQ. Germline trimming cut 2 bases from V and 4 bases from J; bases unmatched to any gene: 7. The CDR3 reads CASSLRGQGAGGANVLTF. DNA of the CDR3: TGTGCCAGCAGCTTACGCGGACAGGGGGCGGGCGGGGCCAACGTCCTGACTTTC.

This chain links TRBV9 with TRBJ2-3, with TRBD2 identical over 11 bases. J gave up 7 bases and V 4 bases, and 8 bases lay outside the gene matches. Germline values: CDR1 SGDLS, CDR2 YYNGEE. The CDR3 runs 15 residues. In DNA form, the CDR3 reads TGTGCCAGCAGCCCCCCTGGGACTAGCGGAAATACGCAGTATTTT. This encodes CASSPPGTSGNTQYF.

In this sample, this clone turned up a few times. The genes are TRBV18 and TRBJ1-2; D possibly corresponds to TRBD1 (6 bases). V shed 3 bases and J shed 7 bases, with 18 bases lying between them. The CDR3 has 15 amino acids. Germline V gene lookup returns CDR1 KGHSH and CDR2 LQKENI. CDR3 in amino acids: CASSPSVGQLVGYTF. CDR3 in DNA: TGTGCCAGCTCACCGAGCGTCGGACAGCTAGTTGGCTACACCTTC. The complete variable domain, with remaining parts taken from reference TRBV18 and TRBJ1-2, reads NAGVMQNPRHLVRRRGQEARLRCSPMKGHSHVYWYRQLPEEGLKFMVYLQKENIIDESGMPKERFSAEFPKEGPSILRIQQVVRGDSAAYFCASSPSVGQLVGYTFGSGTRLTVV.

This chain connects TRBV25-1 to TRBJ1-2, with 10 bases that match TRBD1. The CDR3 has 16 residues. The V segment lost 3 bases and the J segment 0 bases; nucleotides outside the gene matches: 4. Germline V lookup: CDR1 MGHDK, CDR2 SYGVNS. CDR3 sequence: CASSEDRGSTNYGYTF. DNA of the CDR3: TGTGCCAGCAGTGAGGACAGGGGGTCAACTAACTATGGCTACACCTTC.

The J gene is TRBJ2-1, the V gene TRBV4-3, with 10 positions matching TRBD2. CDR1 is LGHNA and CDR2 is YSLEER in the germline V gene. J gave up 0 bases and V 3 bases, and 11 bases lay outside the gene matches. CDR3 length equals 19 residues. CDR3 region: CASSQGLAGAISSYNEQFF. The CDR3, as DNA: TGCGCCAGCAGCCAGGGCCTAGCGGGGGCTATCAGCTCCTACAATGAGCAGTTCTTC.

DNA of the CDR3: TGTGCCAGCAGTTACAGGCAGGGAGGGCCGGGGGGCTACACCTTC. Its translation: CASSYRQGGPGGYTF. V and J are TRBV6-5 and TRBJ1-2, with D possibly matching TRBD1 (5 bases). The ends were cut back, 2 bases at V and 8 bases at J, with 18 bases in the middle. Germline loops: CDR1 MNHEY, CDR2 SVGAGI. The length of the CDR3 is 15 residues.

V is TRBV29-1 and J is TRBJ1-1; D not resolved. The CDR3 runs to 12 residues. In germline, CDR1 is SQVTM, CDR2 ANQGSEA. Trimming stripped 7 bases from V and 1 base from J, with 10 bases between. Written as DNA, the CDR3 is TGCAGCGGGCAGCGGGGGAACACTGAAGCTTTCTTT. Amino acids: CSGQRGNTEAFF.

The chain links TRBV9 to TRBJ2-7; TRBD1 is a possible D gene (7 bases). Germline values: CDR1 SGDLS, CDR2 YYNGEE. CDR3 length: 14 residues. V lost 0 bases, J lost 3 bases, and 10 bases lay in between. Here the CDR3 DNA reads TGTGCCAGCAGCGTAGGACAGGGACTCTACGAGCAGTACTTC. Amino acid sequence: CASSVGQGLYEQYF.

This clone was seen only once. This CDR3 is CASSLGQGREKLFF. CDR3 DNA sequence: TGTGCCAGCAGCTTGGGACAGGGGCGCGAAAAACTGTTTTTT. The chain is built from TRBV5-4 and TRBJ1-4, with 8 bases lining up with TRBD1. Germline V CDR1 and CDR2: SGHNT, YYREEE (reference sequence). The CDR3 is 14 residues long. Trimming took 0 bases from V and 8 from J; bases not matched to a gene: 3.

This chain links TRBV4-1 with TRBJ2-2; 11 bases agree with TRBD1. CDR3 size: 16 residues. The V gene's germline CDR1 is MGHRA and CDR2 YSYEKL. With 5 bases clipped from V and 4 bases from J, the junction kept 6 bases outside the gene matches. The CDR3 is CASSTPGQGGTGELFF. The CDR3 DNA sequence: TGCGCCAGCAGCACTCCGGGACAGGGGGGCACCGGGGAGCTGTTTTTT.

The gene calls are TRBV10-3 and TRBJ2-7, with TRBD1 matching over 8 bases. CDR1 and CDR2 from the germline V gene are ENHRY and SYGVKD. Germline trimming cut 7 bases from V and 2 bases from J; bases unmatched to any gene: 4. The CDR3 totals 13 residues. The CDR3 DNA is TGTGCCATCACCGGGACAGGTACCTACGAGCAGTACTTC. Protein: CAITGTGTYEQYF.

Details on this clone: One end of the junction is discordant with germline, which a read error may explain. The V and J genes are TRBV30 and TRBJ2-2; D is unclear. Germline CDR1 is GTSNPN and CDR2 is SVGIG (reference sequence). The CDR3 runs 14 residues. CDR3 DNA: TGTGCCTGGGGTGTGCCGTGGCTTACCGGGGAGCTGTTTTTT. It yields the protein CAWGVPWLTGELFF.

The chain employs TRBV29-1 and TRBJ2-7; D uncertain. Trimming pared 4 bases from V and 6 bases from J, leaving 16 bases between. Per the germline V gene, CDR1 is SQVTM and CDR2 is ANQGSEA. This CDR3 comprises 13 residues. The CDR3 DNA reads TGCAGCGTTGGGATCACGATCCAGGCCGAGCAGTACTTC. Residues: CSVGITIQAEQYF.